Shown below are 25 T cell receptor beta chains from a single sample sequenced in a study of shared clonotypes between healthy human individuals. Assay used: immunoSEQ multiplex PCR; TCRdb lists only in-frame clones, some missing. The sample includes over 2,000,000 clones, around 95% of them seen just once. Only CD45RO-negative cells positively selected for CCR7 counted as naive CD8 cells, so terminally differentiated effector memory CD45RA+ cells were excluded. The sequencing input was naive CD8+ T cells from PBMCs. These receptors all stem from a young man in good health. Some clones in this sample may be carry-over from other donors' samples.

The chain carries TRBV27 and TRBJ2-7; 9 nucleotides agree with TRBD2. The CDR3 runs 15 residues. Germline V lookup: CDR1 MNHEY, CDR2 SMNVEV (reference sequence). V lost 5 bases and J lost 3; bases outside the gene matches: 8. For the CDR3, the DNA is TGTGCCAGCAGTATAAAGACTAGCGGTCTCTACGAGCAGTACTTC. Translating gives CASSIKTSGLYEQYF.

The chain combines TRBV4-1 with TRBJ2-1, with 9 bases aligning to TRBD2. Germline lookup yields CDR1 MGHRA and CDR2 YSYEKL. This CDR3 region has 17 residues. The junction had 12 bases not matched to a gene; V was cut back by 0 bases and J by 9 bases. CDR3 nucleotide sequence: TGCGCCAGCAGCCAAGATGAGGGCGGGAGGGCCTGGGTTGAGCAGTTCTTC. Amino acid sequence: CASSQDEGGRAWVEQFF.

V gene TRBV7-6 combines with J gene TRBJ2-2, with 9 bases aligning to TRBD2. The CDR3 is made up of 17 amino acids. The V segment lost 1 base and the J segment 4 bases; nucleotides outside the gene matches: 7. Germline assignment: CDR1 SGHVS and CDR2 FNYEAQ. CDR3 sequence reads: CASSLDRLAGLTGELFF. The CDR3 DNA is TGTGCCAGCAGCTTAGATCGCCTAGCGGGACTCACCGGGGAGCTGTTTTTT.

This clone occurred once. The chain combines TRBV28 with TRBJ1-5; maybe TRBD1 (6 bases). Germline V gene lookup returns CDR1 MDHEN and CDR2 SYDVKM. The CDR3 has 14 residues. The V and J ends lost 6 bases and 8 bases respectively, with 17 bases between them. The CDR3 protein is CASSHTNREEPQHF. The CDR3 coding sequence is TGTGCCAGCAGCCACACTAACAGGGAGGAGCCCCAGCATTTT.

The chain combines TRBV11-2 with TRBJ2-7; TRBD2 might be the D (5 bases). Germline lookup yields CDR1 SGHAT and CDR2 FQNNGV. This CDR3 spans 14 amino acids. Trimming cost V 1 base and J 5 bases, with 12 bases left between them. The CDR3 spells CASSLVGRRHEQYF. The CDR3 DNA sequence: TGTGCCAGCAGCTTAGTCGGCAGGAGGCACGAGCAGTACTTC.

The rearrangement joins TRBV7-2 to TRBJ2-2; 9 nucleotides agree with TRBD2. Germline V CDR1 and CDR2: SGHTA, FQGNSA. The CDR3 contains 15 residues. V dropped 3 bases and J dropped 4; count of bases not matched to a gene: 3. The CDR3 here is CASSFRLAATGELFF. The CDR3 DNA sequence: TGTGCCAGCAGCTTTAGACTAGCGGCCACCGGGGAGCTGTTTTTT.

CDR3 sequence: CASRHTRGSIAKNIQYF. As DNA, the CDR3 is TGTGCCAGCAGGCATACCAGGGGTTCCATAGCCAAAAACATTCAGTACTTC. The chain couples TRBV28 to TRBJ2-4; possibly TRBD1 for D (6 bases). The germline CDR1 and CDR2 sequences are MDHEN and SYDVKM. The ends were cut back, 6 bases at V and 0 bases at J, with 18 bases in the middle. The CDR3 consists of 17 residues.

On this clone: This sample also contains other DNA sequences that code for the same CDR3. The CDR3 sequence: CASSQGTTNTGELFF. CDR3 DNA: TGCGCCAGCAGCCAAGGGACCACGAACACCGGGGAGCTGTTTTTT. The chain uses TRBV4-1 and TRBJ2-2; no definite D call. This CDR3 comprises 15 residues. V lost 1 base and J 0 bases, leaving 6 bases between the germline ends. Germline CDR1 MGHRA, CDR2 YSYEKL.

J is TRBJ2-7 and V is TRBV23-1; no firm D call. TRBV23-1 is placed among ORFs of uncertain function. Trimming removed 0 bases from V and 11 bases from J, with 32 bases in between. This CDR3 is 19 amino acids long. The DNA of the CDR3 is TGCGCCAGCAGTCAATCTAGTCCCCCCCGCCCGGTCGTAACGGACGCGGAGTACTTC. This sequence encodes CASSQSSPPRPVVTDAEYF.

The V gene is TRBV4-1, the J gene TRBJ2-7; a possible D gene is TRBD1 (6 bases). There are 17 residues in the CDR3. Trimming shortened V by 3 bases and J by 3 bases, and 21 bases separated the two germline ends. Germline values: CDR1 MGHRA, CDR2 YSYEKL. The CDR3 protein is CASSQTTETGHYYEQYF. CDR3 nucleotide sequence: TGCGCCAGCAGCCAGACGACTGAAACGGGACACTACTACGAGCAGTACTTC.

The V gene is TRBV19, the J gene TRBJ2-1, with 7 nucleotides matching TRBD2. CDR1 and CDR2 from the germline V gene are LNHDA and SQIVND (reference sequence). With V trimmed by 1 base and J by 4 bases, 7 bases remained unmatched. This CDR3 comprises 16 residues. CDR3: CASSIGLADLYNEQFF. The CDR3 DNA reads as TGTGCCAGTAGTATAGGCCTAGCGGACTTATACAATGAGCAGTTCTTC.

This clone was detected only a few times. CDR3 DNA: TGTGCCAGTTTAAATCTTCCGGGAAACACCATATATTTT. It translates to CASLNLPGNTIYF. The V and J genes are TRBV19 and TRBJ1-3; D gene unclear. Trimming pared 8 bases from V and 4 bases from J, leaving 12 bases between. Per germline, CDR1 LNHDA and CDR2 SQIVND (reference sequence). There are 13 residues in the CDR3.

The chain is built from TRBV2 and TRBJ2-1, with 9 bases that match TRBD2. This CDR3 region has 16 residues. Germline V gene data show CDR1 as SNHLY and CDR2 as FYNNEI. With V trimmed by 4 bases and J by 4 bases, 8 bases remained unmatched. This chain's CDR3 is CASSVSRTSGYNEQFF. Written as DNA, the CDR3 is TGTGCCAGCAGTGTGTCGAGAACTAGCGGGTACAATGAGCAGTTCTTC. The full variable domain, rest sourced from reference TRBV2 and TRBJ2-1, is EPEVTQTPSHQVTQMGQEVILRCVPISNHLYFYWYRQILGQKVEFLVSFYNNEISEKSEIFDDQFSVERPDGSNFTLKIRSTKLEDSAMYFCASSVSRTSGYNEQFFGPGTRLTVL.

The V call is TRBV9, the J call TRBJ2-2; TRBD1 might be the D (5 bases). The V gene lost 3 bases and the J gene lost 5 bases, with 11 bases spanning the gap. The CDR3 covers 14 residues. In germline, CDR1 is SGDLS, CDR2 YYNGEE. CDR3 DNA: TGTGCCAGCAGCGCCCCACACAGGACCGGGGAGCTGTTTTTT. Amino acid sequence: CASSAPHRTGELFF.

V and J are TRBV13 and TRBJ1-3, with 8 bases that match TRBD1. The CDR3 has 15 amino acids. Germline trimming cut 5 bases from V and 2 bases from J; bases unmatched to any gene: 5. In germline, CDR1 is PRHDT, CDR2 FYEKMQ (reference sequence). CDR3 residues: CASSGAGGTGNTIYF. CDR3 nucleotide sequence: TGTGCCAGCAGCGGGGCAGGGGGCACTGGAAACACCATATATTTT.

Worth noting for this clone: The same CDR3 also results from other DNA sequences found in this sample. The chain couples TRBV28 to TRBJ1-1; 8 bases align to TRBD1. V dropped 5 bases and J dropped 1; count of bases not matched to a gene: 6. Germline loops: CDR1 MDHEN, CDR2 SYDVKM. The CDR3 consists of 15 residues. CDR3: CASSPRTGRNTEAFF. The CDR3 DNA sequence: TGTGCCAGCAGTCCGAGGACAGGGCGGAACACTGAAGCTTTCTTT.

This rearrangement joins TRBV2 to TRBJ2-7; 8 bases align to TRBD1. V was clipped by 3 bases and J by 5 bases; unmatched bases: 12. The length of the CDR3 is 16 residues. Germline V lookup: CDR1 SNHLY, CDR2 FYNNEI. CDR3 coding DNA: TGTGCCAGCAGTGACGATGGACAGGGAGCTGCTAACGAGCAGTACTTC. Amino acids: CASSDDGQGAANEQYF.

This chain links TRBV9 with TRBJ2-1; TRBD1 agrees at 7 bases. After removal of 1 base from V and 4 bases from J, the junction contained 5 bases not matched to a gene. CDR1 is SGDLS, CDR2 YYNGEE, per germline. This CDR3 spans 15 amino acids. The CDR3 here is CASSVSGQPYNEQFF. The CDR3 DNA reads as TGTGCCAGCAGCGTATCGGGACAGCCGTACAATGAGCAGTTCTTC.

This chain uses TRBV6-6 with TRBJ1-2; D is possibly TRBD1 (5 bases). The V and J ends lost 2 bases and 2 bases respectively, with 9 bases between them. The germline gives CDR1 MNHNY, CDR2 SVGAGI (reference sequence). There are 14 residues in the CDR3. The CDR3 region is CASSYQGPNYGYTF. The CDR3 nucleotides read TGTGCCAGCAGTTACCAGGGCCCGAACTATGGCTACACCTTC.

This clone has more than one count but fewer than ten. The same CDR3 also results from other DNA sequences found in this sample. V is TRBV27 and J is TRBJ2-7; D may be TRBD1 (5 bases). The germline gives CDR1 MNHEY, CDR2 SMNVEV (reference sequence). The CDR3 spans 13 residues. The V and J ends lost 4 bases and 0 bases respectively, with 7 bases between them. This CDR3 is CASSWGSSYEQYF. CDR3 nucleotides: TGTGCCAGCAGTTGGGGCAGCTCCTACGAGCAGTACTTC.

There are a few counts of this clone. Additional DNA sequences in this sample encode the identical CDR3. This chain uses TRBV7-9 with TRBJ1-5; D gene ambiguous. With 1 base removed from V and 2 bases from J, the gap between germline ends came to 6 bases. CDR3 length: 14 residues. Germline V lookup: CDR1 SEHNR, CDR2 FQNEAQ (reference sequence). As DNA, the CDR3 is TGTGCCAGCAGCTTAGGGCAGGGCAATCAGCCCCAGCATTTT. Translation gives CASSLGQGNQPQHF.

The chain is built from TRBV19 and TRBJ2-3; 7 nucleotides agree with TRBD2. Per germline, CDR1 LNHDA and CDR2 SQIVND (reference sequence). CDR3 size: 14 residues. The V segment lost 3 bases and the J segment 2 bases; nucleotides outside the gene matches: 2. The CDR3 DNA reads TGTGCCAGTAGTATTCTAGCGGACACAGATACGCAGTATTTT. It encodes CASSILADTDTQYF.

The chain is built from TRBV9 and TRBJ2-5; a possible D gene is TRBD1 (6 bases). Between the trimmed V and J ends, which lost 4 bases and 4 bases, there was a span of 11 bases. Looked up from germline, CDR1 is SGDLS and CDR2 is YYNGEE. The CDR3 is made up of 13 amino acids. The CDR3 spells CASSSDRGETQYF. CDR3 DNA sequence: TGTGCCAGCAGCTCGGACAGAGGAGAGACCCAGTACTTC.

CDR3 in amino acids: CASSLVDSPLGAGELFF. Here the CDR3 DNA reads TGTGCCAGCAGCTTAGTTGACTCCCCTCTGGGAGCCGGGGAGCTGTTTTTT. The chain is built from TRBV7-9 and TRBJ2-2; a weak D match, TRBD2 (5 bases). The CDR3 spans 17 residues. Germline-derived CDR1 and CDR2 are SEHNR and FQNEAQ (reference sequence). Trimming removed 1 base at V and 6 bases at J, with 18 bases between.

The chain combines TRBV28 with TRBJ2-7, with D perhaps given as TRBD1 or TRBD2 (5 bases each). Deletions cut 6 bases from V and 3 bases from J, with 12 bases between. Looked up from germline, CDR1 is MDHEN and CDR2 is SYDVKM. CDR3 length equals 13 residues. The CDR3 bases are TGTGCCAGCAGCGACCGGGACCGCTACGAGCAGTACTTC. Its translation is CASSDRDRYEQYF.